This entry lists 3 T cell receptor beta chains sequenced from one sample in a study of cytomegalovirus exposure and HLA in healthy donors. PCR was performed using 60 Vbeta and 13 Jbeta primers. Some clones are missing from TCRdb's copy, which holds only in-frame ones; the method was immunoSEQ multiplex PCR. This sample yields approximately 200,000 clones, of which 70% to 80% are seen a single time; 4.4% belongs to the top ten. Material: PBMCs. The receptors come from a woman aged 30 to 39 in good health and CMV-seropositive.

The CDR3 sequence: CASGLVLGGSYEQYF. Written as DNA, the CDR3 is TGTGCTAGTGGTTTGGTACTGGGCGGGTCCTACGAGCAGTACTTC. This chain links TRBV12-5 with TRBJ2-7; D is perhaps TRBD2 (5 bases). Per the germline V gene, CDR1 is LGHNT and CDR2 is FRNRAP. Trimming shortened V by 0 bases and J by 1 base, and 10 bases separated the two germline ends. This CDR3 is built from 15 residues.

The J gene is TRBJ1-2, the V gene TRBV5-6, with D uncertain. CDR1 SGHDT and CDR2 YYEEEE come from the germline V gene. V was pared by 5 bases and J by 1 base, with 15 bases between. The CDR3 sequence is 15 residues long. In nucleotides, the CDR3 is TGTGCCAGCAGTGGCCCCGGGAGACTTAACTATGGCTACACCTTC. This encodes CASSGPGRLNYGYTF. Complete variable domain (other parts from reference TRBV5-6 and TRBJ1-2): DAGVTQSPTHLIKTRGQQVTLRCSPKSGHDTVSWYQQALGQGPQFIFQYYEEEERQRGNFPDRFSGHQFPNYSSELNVNALLLGDSALYLCASSGPGRLNYGYTFGSGTRLTVV.

The rearrangement joins TRBV7-7 to TRBJ2-2, with TRBD2 identical over 9 bases. The CDR3 extends over 16 amino acids. V shed 5 bases, J shed 5 bases, and the junction held 9 bases outside the gene matches. Germline-derived CDR1 and CDR2 are SSHAT and FNYEAQ (reference sequence). CDR3 nucleotide sequence: TGTGCCAGCAGCCCCTCCGGGACTAGCATGACCGGGGAGCTGTTTTTT. Amino acid sequence: CASSPSGTSMTGELFF. Looking up the rest from reference TRBV7-7 and TRBJ2-2 gives the full variable domain: GAGVSQSPRYKVTKRGQDVTLRCDPISSHATLYWYQQALGQGPEFLTYFNYEAQPDKSGLPSDRFSAERPEGSISTLTIQRTEQRDSAMYRCASSPSGTSMTGELFFGEGSRLTVL.